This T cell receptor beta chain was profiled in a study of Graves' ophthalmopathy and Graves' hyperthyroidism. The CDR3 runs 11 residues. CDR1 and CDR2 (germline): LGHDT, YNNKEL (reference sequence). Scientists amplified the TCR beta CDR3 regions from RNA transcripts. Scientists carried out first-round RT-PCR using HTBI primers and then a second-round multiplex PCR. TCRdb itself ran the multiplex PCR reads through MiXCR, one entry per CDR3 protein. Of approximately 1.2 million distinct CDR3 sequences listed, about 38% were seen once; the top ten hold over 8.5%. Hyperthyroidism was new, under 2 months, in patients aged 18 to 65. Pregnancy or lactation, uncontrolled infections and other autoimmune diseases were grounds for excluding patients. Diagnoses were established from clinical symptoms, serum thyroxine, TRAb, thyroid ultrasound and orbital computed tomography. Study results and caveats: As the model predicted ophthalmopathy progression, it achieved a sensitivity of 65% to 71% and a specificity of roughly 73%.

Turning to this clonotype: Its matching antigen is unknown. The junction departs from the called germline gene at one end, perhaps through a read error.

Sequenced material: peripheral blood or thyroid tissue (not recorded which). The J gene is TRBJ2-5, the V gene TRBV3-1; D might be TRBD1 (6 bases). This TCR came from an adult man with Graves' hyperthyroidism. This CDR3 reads CASSQAEGQCF. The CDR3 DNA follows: TGTGCCAGCAGCCAAGCAGAAGGACAGTGCTTC.